This TCR beta chain was captured by sequencing in a study of OX40 agonist ivuxolimab in advanced cancers. Study as a whole: Patients were treated with intravenous ivuxolimab, dosed at 0.01 to 10 mg/kg and infused every 2 weeks. Study results and limitations: At doses 0.1 to 3.0 mg/kg, CD4+ and CD8+ clones expanded. Averaged across samples, CD8+ T cells carried more expanded clones than CD4+ did.

This clone was observed a single time. Its antigen remains unknown. The V gene's germline CDR1 is SGHDT and CDR2 YYEEEE. The V gene lost 1 base and the J gene lost 5 bases, with 13 bases spanning the gap. The CDR3 totals 14 residues. Some clones are missing from TCRdb's copy, which holds only in-frame ones; the method was immunoSEQ multiplex PCR. The sample lists about 80,000 clones, approximately 86% seen once, with 1.9% in the top ten. The source is an adult with an advanced solid tumor such as melanoma, head and neck, liver or kidney cancer. The genes are TRBV5-6 and TRBJ2-7, with D possibly TRBD2 on 7 matching bases. Sequenced material: CD4+ or CD8+ T cells sorted from blood, taken in a trial of the OX40 agonist ivuxolimab. The CDR3 loop reads CASSLWGGLDEQYF. DNA for the CDR3: TGTGCCAGCAGCTTGTGGGGGGGGCTCGACGAGCAGTACTTC.